Listed below are T cell receptor beta chains from one sample, sequenced in a study of Ad26.COV2.S vaccination and SARS-CoV-2 variants. Generated by immunoSEQ multiplex PCR, the TCRdb table keeps only in-frame clones and is missing some. The sample yields about 680,000 clones, 89% seen once. The sample in question was peripheral blood, obtained in a trial of Ad26.COV2.S vaccine versus placebo. The receptors were gathered from a person aged 18 to 59 who received the Ad26.COV2.S COVID-19 vaccine or a placebo. Each CDR3 is given with its conserved first and last residue. Fields, in order: J gene, V gene, D gene, clone size, CDR3 DNA, CDR3 protein. D genes are given only for firm matches. Only some rows state a clone size, as once, few, many or a class for expanded clones.

j_call: TRBJ2-7
v_call: TRBV3-1/TRBV3-2
d_call: -
clone_size: few
cdr3_nt: TGTGCCAGCAGCAAAGGCGCAGTTTCCTACGAGCAGTACTTC
cdr3_aa: CASSKGAVSYEQYF

j_call: TRBJ1-1
v_call: TRBV7-9
d_call: TRBD1
clone_size: -
cdr3_nt: TGTGCCAGCAGCTCACCACCCGGACAGGGAATGAACACTGAAGCTTTCTTT
cdr3_aa: CASSSPPGQGMNTEAFF

j_call: TRBJ2-3
v_call: TRBV6-6
d_call: TRBD2
clone_size: -
cdr3_nt: TGTGCCAGCACTTCCTCCTCTAGCGGGGGGGGAGATACGCAGTATTTT
cdr3_aa: CASTSSSSGGGDTQYF

j_call: TRBJ2-6
v_call: TRBV5-1
d_call: -
clone_size: -
cdr3_nt: TGCGCCAGCAGCTTGGCTGACAGCTCTGGGGCCAACGTCCTGACTTTC
cdr3_aa: CASSLADSSGANVLTF

j_call: TRBJ2-5
v_call: TRBV7-8
d_call: -
clone_size: once
cdr3_nt: TGTGCCAGCAGCCTGGGGATCGCAGGTTCCTCTAGAGAGACCCAGTACTTC
cdr3_aa: CASSLGIAGSSRETQYF

j_call: TRBJ2-2
v_call: TRBV7-9
d_call: -
clone_size: -
cdr3_nt: TGTGCCAGCAGCTTTTTACAGGTTAACACCGGGGAGCTGTTTTTT
cdr3_aa: CASSFLQVNTGELFF

j_call: TRBJ2-7
v_call: TRBV6-5
d_call: TRBD1
clone_size: once
cdr3_nt: TGTGCCAGCGAGCAGGGGGTTGCCTACGAGCAGTACTTC
cdr3_aa: CASEQGVAYEQYF

j_call: TRBJ2-7
v_call: TRBV24-1
d_call: -
clone_size: -
cdr3_nt: TGTGCCACCAGTGATCCCGACAGGCACGAGCAGTACTTC
cdr3_aa: CATSDPDRHEQYF

j_call: TRBJ2-2
v_call: TRBV7-9
d_call: TRBD1
clone_size: -
cdr3_nt: TGTGCCAGCACCCGGGACAGGGGGCCTAAACTGAACACCGGGGAGCTGTTTTTT
cdr3_aa: CASTRDRGPKLNTGELFF

j_call: TRBJ1-1
v_call: TRBV10-2
d_call: -
clone_size: -
cdr3_nt: TGCGCCAGCACCCGGGGGAACACTGAAGCTTTCTTT
cdr3_aa: CASTRGNTEAFF

j_call: TRBJ1-1
v_call: TRBV5-1
d_call: -
clone_size: -
cdr3_nt: TGCGCCAGCAGCTTCACGGGGAACACTGAAGCTTTCTTT
cdr3_aa: CASSFTGNTEAFF

j_call: TRBJ2-2
v_call: TRBV9
d_call: TRBD2
clone_size: -
cdr3_nt: TGTGCCAGCAGCGTAGGGGCGGGAGTGTCCGGGGAGCTGTTTTTT
cdr3_aa: CASSVGAGVSGELFF

j_call: TRBJ1-4
v_call: TRBV9
d_call: -
clone_size: -
cdr3_nt: TGTGCCAGCAGCCCTCCCGGTCAGTACTTTGATACTGAAAAACTGTTTTTT
cdr3_aa: CASSPPGQYFDTEKLFF

j_call: TRBJ1-5
v_call: TRBV2
d_call: -
clone_size: -
cdr3_nt: TGTGCCAGCAGTGAAGCCAATTATCAGCCCCAGCATTTT
cdr3_aa: CASSEANYQPQHF

j_call: TRBJ2-1
v_call: TRBV2
d_call: -
clone_size: once
cdr3_nt: TGTGCCAGCAGTAATTCAGCGGGCGAGCAGTTCTTC
cdr3_aa: CASSNSAGEQFF

j_call: TRBJ1-2
v_call: TRBV19
d_call: TRBD1
clone_size: -
cdr3_nt: TGTGCCAGTAGTAGGGGACAGGGGGCAGACTATGGCTACACCTTC
cdr3_aa: CASSRGQGADYGYTF

j_call: TRBJ1-4
v_call: TRBV28
d_call: -
clone_size: -
cdr3_nt: TGTGCCAGCAACCCCGGGGGGGGGTTTGCTAATGAAAAACTGTTTTTT
cdr3_aa: CASNPGGGFANEKLFF

j_call: TRBJ1-3
v_call: TRBV7-8
d_call: -
clone_size: -
cdr3_nt: TGTGCCAGCAGCTTAGCCCCCTTAGAAAACACCATATATTTT
cdr3_aa: CASSLAPLENTIYF

j_call: TRBJ2-7
v_call: TRBV19
d_call: -
clone_size: -
cdr3_nt: TGTGCCAGTAGTATGTCAGGGTCATCCTACGAGCAGTACTTC
cdr3_aa: CASSMSGSSYEQYF